Listed below are T cell receptor beta chains from one sample, sequenced in a study of blood T cells in healthy people across ages. TCRdb re-derived calls from the 5' RACE reads in MiXCR, one entry per CDR3 protein. In the table there are more than 650,000 distinct CDR3 sequences, 20% to 30% of which are singletons. Another study also made use of these data, one on T cells of mothers and their children.

Sequences were obtained from blood. The receptors shown here come from a boy aged 5-17 years in good health. The CDR3 runs from the conserved cysteine through the conserved F or W. The D gene is left open where the match is weak. Clone size is given for some rows only: seen once, a few or many times, or a class if the clone is expanded.

abundance,d_gene,j_gene,v_gene,CDR3aa,CDR3nt
-,-,TRBJ1-1,TRBV6-5,CASSKGDLRQAFF,TGTGCCAGCAGCAAGGGCGATCTTCGCCAAGCTTTCTTT
few,TRBD1,TRBJ1-2,TRBV18,CASSDGTGNYGYTF,TGTGCCAGCTCAGACGGGACAGGGAACTATGGCTACACCTTC
few,-,TRBJ2-2,TRBV6-5,CASTRGVGELFF,TGTGCCAGCACGCGTGGAGTCGGGGAGCTGTTTTTT
-,-,TRBJ2-1,TRBV4-1,CASSQELQFGEQFF,TGCGCCAGCAGCCAAGAACTCCAATTCGGTGAGCAGTTCTTC
-,-,TRBJ1-2,TRBV9,CASSVELGNYGYTF,TGTGCCAGCAGCGTAGAGTTGGGTAACTATGGCTACACCTTC
few,TRBD1,TRBJ1-1,TRBV11-2,CASSPTGAGTEAFF,TGTGCCAGCAGCCCGACAGGGGCCGGCACTGAAGCTTTCTTT
few,-,TRBJ2-5,TRBV6-2/TRBV6-3,CASSTPEFRLEETQYF,TGTGCCAGCAGTACCCCAGAGTTCAGGCTAGAAGAGACCCAGTACTTC
few,-,TRBJ1-1,TRBV29-1,CSVEPGMNTEAFF,TGCAGCGTTGAACCAGGCATGAACACTGAAGCTTTCTTT
-,-,TRBJ2-5,TRBV2,CASSEGDGGDETQYF,TGTGCCAGCAGTGAGGGGGACGGGGGCGACGAGACCCAGTACTTC
-,-,TRBJ2-7,TRBV20-1,CSASEWGRRTYEQYF,TGCAGTGCCTCAGAATGGGGCAGGAGGACCTACGAGCAGTACTTC
-,-,TRBJ2-5,TRBV11-3,CASSLKGRETQYF,TGTGCCAGCAGCTTAAAGGGGCGGGAGACCCAGTACTTC
few,-,TRBJ2-1,TRBV5-4,CASSWVLGAEFF,TGTGCCAGCAGCTGGGTTCTGGGGGCTGAGTTCTTC
-,-,TRBJ2-7,TRBV7-9,CASSLIYRDYEQYF,TGTGCCAGCAGCCTTATCTACAGGGACTACGAGCAGTACTTC
-,TRBD2,TRBJ2-1,TRBV12-5,CASGRTSGGYNEQFF,TGTGCTAGTGGTCGAACTAGCGGGGGGTACAATGAGCAGTTCTTC
many,TRBD1,TRBJ2-7,TRBV12-3/TRBV12-4,CASSPGTGTYEQYF,TGTGCCAGCAGCCCCGGGACAGGGACCTACGAGCAGTACTTC
-,-,TRBJ1-4,TRBV6-6,CASSYGGEGEKLFF,TGTGCCAGCAGTTACGGCGGAGAGGGGGAAAAACTGTTTTTT
once,-,TRBJ2-5,TRBV7-9,CASSLAETEKGTQYF,TGTGCCAGCAGCTTAGCGGAGACGGAGAAGGGGACCCAGTACTTC
-,-,TRBJ2-3,TRBV10-1,CASSDGLGGSADTQYF,TGCGCCAGCAGTGACGGTCTTGGGGGCAGCGCAGATACGCAGTATTTT
-,-,TRBJ1-5,TRBV10-3,CAISDQTGGPQHF,TGTGCCATCAGTGACCAAACCGGGGGGCCCCAGCATTTT
-,-,TRBJ1-6,TRBV5-1,CASSLSAPLGDSALHF,TGCGCCAGCAGCTTGTCGGCCCCCCTCGGGGATTCGGCCCTCCACTTT
-,TRBD1,TRBJ2-4,TRBV30,CAWPERGRCGENIQYF,TGTGCCTGGCCCGAGAGGGGGCGTTGTGGGGAAAACATTCAGTACTTC
few,TRBD1,TRBJ2-7,TRBV7-2,CASSPFGWGQIAYEQYF,TGTGCCAGCAGCCCCTTCGGGTGGGGACAGATTGCCTACGAGCAGTACTTC
-,TRBD2,TRBJ2-2,TRBV28,CASNPGAGGAHTGELFF,TGTGCCAGCAACCCAGGAGCGGGGGGGGCGCACACCGGGGAGCTGTTTTTT
many,-,TRBJ1-5,TRBV28,CASSLGGGLGLSSNQPQHF,TGTGCCAGCAGTTTAGGCGGGGGGTTGGGGCTGTCGAGCAATCAGCCCCAGCATTTT
few,-,TRBJ2-5,TRBV5-5,CASSWGTPPGVQYF,TGTGCCAGCAGCTGGGGGACCCCGCCGGGGGTCCAGTACTTC
-,-,TRBJ2-1,TRBV9,CASSRPAGGEQFF,TGTGCCAGCAGCCGACCTGCTGGTGGTGAGCAGTTCTTC
-,TRBD1,TRBJ1-2,TRBV6-6,CASSYSGTGTGLPF,TGTGCCAGCAGTTACTCTGGGACAGGTACCGGTCTCCCCTTC
-,-,TRBJ2-7,TRBV18,CASSPPTAGYEQYF,TGTGCCAGCTCACCGCCGACCGCTGGCTACGAGCAGTACTTC
few,-,TRBJ1-1,TRBV12-3/TRBV12-4,CASSLIGEAAEAFF,TGTGCCAGCAGTTTAATTGGGGAGGCCGCTGAAGCTTTCTTT
-,-,TRBJ2-5,TRBV20-1,CSASPPGAQETQYF,TGCAGTGCTAGCCCGCCGGGGGCTCAAGAGACCCAGTACTTC
few,-,TRBJ2-7,TRBV7-9,CASSLGVGIGEQYF,TGTGCCAGCAGCTTGGGGGTGGGGATCGGCGAGCAGTACTTC
few,TRBD2,TRBJ2-7,TRBV28,CASRPGTSGVREDYEQYF,TGTGCCAGCAGGCCCGGGACTAGCGGGGTAAGGGAAGACTACGAGCAGTACTTC
few,-,TRBJ1-4,TRBV29-1,CSAEGGSNEKLFF,TGCAGCGCCGAGGGGGGCTCTAATGAAAAACTGTTTTTT
-,-,TRBJ2-3,TRBV10-3,CAISVRGSGHDTQYF,TGTGCCATCAGTGTAAGGGGAAGTGGTCACGATACGCAGTATTTT
few,-,TRBJ2-7,TRBV10-3,CAITPGVSYEQYF,TGTGCCATCACTCCGGGGGTAAGCTACGAGCAGTACTTC
few,TRBD1,TRBJ1-6,TRBV6-6,CASSWTGSGSPLHF,TGTGCCAGCAGTTGGACAGGGTCCGGCTCACCCCTCCACTTT
-,-,TRBJ1-1,TRBV6-1,CASSALRTEDTEAFF,TGTGCCAGCAGTGCCCTGCGGACAGAAGACACTGAAGCTTTCTTT
-,TRBD2,TRBJ2-1,TRBV9,CASSVGGLAGNEQFF,TGTGCCAGCAGCGTAGGAGGACTAGCGGGGAATGAGCAGTTCTTC
few,-,TRBJ2-5,TRBV11-2,CASSSTPRTGMEQTQYF,TGTGCCAGCAGCTCTACCCCAAGGACCGGGATGGAACAGACCCAGTACTTC
-,-,TRBJ2-7,TRBV5-1,CASSLVERGRSSYEQYF,TGCGCCAGCAGCTTGGTGGAAAGGGGCCGAAGCTCCTACGAGCAGTACTTC
once,-,TRBJ2-7,TRBV9,CASSPRGHSYEQYF,TGTGCCAGCAGCCCAAGGGGACATTCCTACGAGCAGTACTTC
many,-,TRBJ2-2,TRBV12-3/TRBV12-4,CASSSPDGTGELFF,TGTGCCAGCAGTTCTCCGGACGGTACCGGGGAGCTGTTTTTT
many,-,TRBJ2-2,TRBV5-1,CASSLDPGNTGELFF,TGCGCCAGCAGCTTGGACCCGGGGAACACCGGGGAGCTGTTTTTT
few,-,TRBJ2-5,TRBV28,CASTLGLAETQYF,TGTGCCAGCACCTTGGGATTGGCAGAGACCCAGTACTTC
few,-,TRBJ1-4,TRBV7-9,CASSPRQPGSSGEKLFF,TGTGCCAGCAGCCCCCGTCAACCAGGAAGTTCAGGGGAAAAACTGTTTTTT
few,TRBD1,TRBJ1-4,TRBV15,CATSTRGEGTGGEKLFF,TGTGCCACCAGCACCCGAGGAGAGGGGACAGGGGGAGAAAAACTGTTTTTT
-,TRBD1,TRBJ1-6,TRBV10-3,CAIRGTENNSPLRF,TGTGCCATCAGGGGGACAGAGAATAATTCACCCCTCCGCTTT
-,-,TRBJ2-7,TRBV14,CASSVAQISYEQYF,TGTGCCAGCAGCGTGGCACAGATCTCCTACGAGCAGTACTTC
-,TRBD1,TRBJ2-5,TRBV5-1,CASDRGKETQYF,TGCGCCAGCGACAGGGGGAAAGAGACCCAGTACTTC
-,-,TRBJ1-5,TRBV6-1,CASRPSNQPQHF,TGTGCCAGCAGACCTAGCAATCAGCCCCAGCATTTT
many,TRBD2,TRBJ2-7,TRBV6-2/TRBV6-3,CASSLSGVGYEQYF,TGTGCCAGCAGTTTGAGCGGGGTCGGCTACGAGCAGTACTTC
-,-,TRBJ2-3,TRBV20-1,CSVPESTDTQYF,TGCAGTGTTCCAGAGAGCACAGATACGCAGTATTTT
-,-,TRBJ2-1,TRBV4-2,CASSQGTGTRNEQFF,TGTGCCAGCAGCCAGGGAACCGGGACGAGAAATGAGCAGTTCTTC
few,-,TRBJ1-1,TRBV7-9,CASSLGAGFGEAFF,TGTGCCAGCAGCTTAGGTGCGGGGTTTGGAGAAGCTTTCTTT
few,-,TRBJ2-2,TRBV6-5,CASSYGGPRLNTGELFF,TGTGCCAGCAGTTACGGGGGACCGCGGTTGAACACCGGGGAGCTGTTTTTT
-,TRBD1,TRBJ2-5,TRBV27,CASSKQGAGTQYF,TGTGCCAGCAGTAAACAGGGGGCAGGGACCCAGTACTTC
few,-,TRBJ1-6,TRBV12-3/TRBV12-4,CAINREDNSPLHF,TGTGCCATAAACAGGGAGGATAATTCACCCCTCCACTTT
few,-,TRBJ2-3,TRBV6-5,CASSYAILPPGSPDTQYF,TGTGCCAGCAGTTACGCAATCCTCCCTCCGGGGAGCCCAGATACGCAGTATTTT
-,TRBD2,TRBJ2-5,TRBV27,CASSAGTSRMFF,TGTGCCAGCAGTGCCGGGACTAGCAGGATGTTCTTC